This T cell receptor beta chain emerged from a study of T-cell reconstitution after alpha-beta-depleted transplantation in children. This sample's TCRbeta library carried unique molecular identifier barcodes. One entry per CDR3 protein, called by TCRdb with MiXCR from the PCR reads. This sample carries approximately 640,000 distinct CDR3 sequences, over 15% of them seen once, and the ten largest clones take approximately 1%. Trimming took off 3 bases at V and 3 bases at J, with 11 bases between the two ends. The CDR3 runs to 14 residues. CDR1 is SGHTA and CDR2 is FQGNSA in the germline V gene. This clonotype was observed at least ten times.

The chain joins TRBV7-2 to TRBJ1-1; no clear D gene. This TCR came from a human donor who donated a stem cell graft to a child with acute myeloid leukemia. Sequenced material: PBMCs from the stem cell graft donor, taken from the stem cell graft. The CDR3 DNA sequence: TGTGCCAGCAGCTTGGGTAGGCTGGACACTGAAGCTTTCTTT. Translated: CASSLGRLDTEAFF. Full variable domain (rest looked up from reference TRBV7-2 and TRBJ1-1): GAGVSQSPSNKVTEKGKDVELRCDPISGHTALYWYRQSLGQGLEFLIYFQGNSAPDKSGLPSDRFSAERTGGSVSTLTIQRTQQEDSAVYLCASSLGRLDTEAFFGQGTRLTVV.